The present T cell receptor beta chain was sequenced within a study of cytomegalovirus exposure and HLA in healthy donors. Study information: The same platform was used for the roughly 120 validation repertoires and the approximately 670 first-cohort repertoires, a later analysis reported. Overall study findings and caveats: The study designated 150 to 200 TCR beta chains cytomegalovirus-associated.

To note about this clone: Its antigen is as yet unknown.

Germline CDR1 SGHRS, CDR2 YFSETQ. With 0 bases removed from V and 5 bases from J, the gap between germline ends came to 8 bases. The CDR3 spans 13 residues. Here immunoSEQ multiplex PCR was the method, and the copy in TCRdb shows in-frame clones only, minus some. The data contain approximately 300,000 clones, around 90% of them singletons. V is TRBV5-1 and J is TRBJ2-5, with unresolved D. This clonotype originated in a woman aged 25 to 39 in good health and CMV-seropositive. The sequenced material came from PBMCs. CDR3: CASSLEGFETQYF. The CDR3 DNA sequence: TGCGCCAGCAGCTTGGAAGGGTTCGAGACCCAGTACTTC. The whole variable domain, remainder taken from reference TRBV5-1 and TRBJ2-5, is KAGVTQTPRYLIKTRGQQVTLSCSPISGHRSVSWYQQTPGQGLQFLFEYFSETQRNKGNFPGRFSGRQFSNSRSEMNVSTLELGDSALYLCASSLEGFETQYFGPGTRLLVL.